This T cell receptor beta chain is drawn from a study of blood T cell repertoires in COVID-19. Libraries were prepared by immunoSEQ multiplex PCR; TCRdb keeps only in-frame clonotypes and omits some of them. The sample gives about 200,000 clones, 75% to 90% of which show up once; approximately 2.1% is in the top ten. Sequenced material: PBMCs or T cells enriched from blood (not recorded which). The TCR sequence derives from a woman aged 25 to 39 who had recovered from COVID-19.

The CDR3 here is CASSLSGTSRYEQYF. The CDR3 nucleotides read TGTGCCAGCAGTTTATCGGGGACTAGCAGGTACGAGCAGTACTTC. The chain combines TRBV27 with TRBJ2-7; TRBD2 matches at 9 bases. V gave up 0 bases and J gave up 4 bases; unmatched junction bases: 4. This CDR3 is 15 amino acids long. Germline values: CDR1 MNHEY, CDR2 SMNVEV (reference sequence).